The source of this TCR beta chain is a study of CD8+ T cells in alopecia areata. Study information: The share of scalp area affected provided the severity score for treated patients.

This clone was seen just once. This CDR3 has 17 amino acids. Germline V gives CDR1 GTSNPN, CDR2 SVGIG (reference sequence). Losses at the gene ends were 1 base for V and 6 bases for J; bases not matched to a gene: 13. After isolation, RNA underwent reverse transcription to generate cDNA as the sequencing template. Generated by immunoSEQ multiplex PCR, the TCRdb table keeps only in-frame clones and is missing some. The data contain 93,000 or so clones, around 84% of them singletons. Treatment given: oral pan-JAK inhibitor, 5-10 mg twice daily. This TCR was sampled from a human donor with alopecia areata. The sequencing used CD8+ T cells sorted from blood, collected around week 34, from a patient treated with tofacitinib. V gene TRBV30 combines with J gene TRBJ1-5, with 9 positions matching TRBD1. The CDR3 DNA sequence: TGTGCCTGGAGTGGACCCTCCGGGACAGGGTTCGGTCAGCCCCAGCATTTT. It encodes CAWSGPSGTGFGQPQHF.